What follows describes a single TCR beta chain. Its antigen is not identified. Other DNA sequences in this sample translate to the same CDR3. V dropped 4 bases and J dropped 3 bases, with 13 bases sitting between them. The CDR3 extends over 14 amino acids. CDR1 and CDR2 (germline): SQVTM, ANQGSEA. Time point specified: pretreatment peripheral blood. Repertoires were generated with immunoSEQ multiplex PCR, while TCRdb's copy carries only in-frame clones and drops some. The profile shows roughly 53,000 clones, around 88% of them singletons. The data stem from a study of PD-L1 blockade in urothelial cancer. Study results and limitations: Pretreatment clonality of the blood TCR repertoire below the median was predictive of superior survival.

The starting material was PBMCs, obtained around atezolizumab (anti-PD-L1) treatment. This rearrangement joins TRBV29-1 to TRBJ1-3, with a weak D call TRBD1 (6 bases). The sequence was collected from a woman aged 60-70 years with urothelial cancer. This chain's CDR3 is CSVGLGQFGNTIYF. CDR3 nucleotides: TGCAGCGTTGGCCTCGGACAGTTTGGAAACACCATATATTTT.